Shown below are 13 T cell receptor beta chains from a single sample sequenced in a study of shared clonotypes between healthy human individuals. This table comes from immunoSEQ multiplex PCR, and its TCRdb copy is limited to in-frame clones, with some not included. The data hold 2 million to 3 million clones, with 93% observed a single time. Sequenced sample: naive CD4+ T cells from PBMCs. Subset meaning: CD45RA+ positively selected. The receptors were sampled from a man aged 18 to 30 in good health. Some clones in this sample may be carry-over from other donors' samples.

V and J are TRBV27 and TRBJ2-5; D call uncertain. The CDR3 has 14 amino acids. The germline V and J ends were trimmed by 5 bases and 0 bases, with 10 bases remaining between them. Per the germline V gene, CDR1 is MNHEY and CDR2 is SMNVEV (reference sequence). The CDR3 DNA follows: TGTGCCAGCAGTCCCAACTGGGACCAAGAGACCCAGTACTTC. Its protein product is CASSPNWDQETQYF.

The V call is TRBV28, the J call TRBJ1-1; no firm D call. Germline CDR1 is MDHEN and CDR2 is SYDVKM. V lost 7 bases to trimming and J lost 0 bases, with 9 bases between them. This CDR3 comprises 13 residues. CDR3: CASNQNLNTEAFF. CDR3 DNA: TGTGCCAGCAACCAGAACTTGAACACTGAAGCTTTCTTT.

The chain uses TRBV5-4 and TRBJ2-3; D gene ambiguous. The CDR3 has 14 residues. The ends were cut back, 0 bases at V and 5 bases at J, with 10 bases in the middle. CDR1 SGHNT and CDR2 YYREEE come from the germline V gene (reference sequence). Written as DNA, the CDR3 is TGTGCCAGCAGCTTGGTAGGAATAGGAGATACGCAGTATTTT. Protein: CASSLVGIGDTQYF.

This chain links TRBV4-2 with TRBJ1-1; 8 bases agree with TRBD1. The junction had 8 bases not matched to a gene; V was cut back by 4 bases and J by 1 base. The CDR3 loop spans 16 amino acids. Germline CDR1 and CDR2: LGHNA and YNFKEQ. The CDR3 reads CASSPGQGMANTEAFF. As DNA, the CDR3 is TGTGCCAGCAGCCCCGGACAGGGTATGGCGAACACTGAAGCTTTCTTT.

CDR3 DNA: TGTGCCAGCAGCCCCGGGAGGGAGCAGTTCTTC. It is translated as CASSPGREQFF. The chain couples TRBV5-8 to TRBJ2-1; TRBD2 agrees at 7 bases. The germline CDR1 and CDR2 sequences are SGHTS and YDEGEE. Trimming cost V 4 bases and J 10 bases; bases outside gene matches: 2. This CDR3 spans 11 amino acids.

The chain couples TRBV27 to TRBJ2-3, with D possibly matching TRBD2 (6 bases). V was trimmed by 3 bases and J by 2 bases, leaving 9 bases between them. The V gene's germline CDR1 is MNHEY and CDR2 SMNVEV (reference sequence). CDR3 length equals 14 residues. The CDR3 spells CASSLAGNTDTQYF. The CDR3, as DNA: TGTGCCAGCAGTTTGGCGGGAAACACAGATACGCAGTATTTT.

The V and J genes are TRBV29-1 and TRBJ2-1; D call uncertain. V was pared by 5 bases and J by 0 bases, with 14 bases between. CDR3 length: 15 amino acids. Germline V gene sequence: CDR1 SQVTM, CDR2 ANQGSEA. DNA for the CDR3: TGCAGCGTTCTGAACCCCCCCAGCTCCTACAATGAGCAGTTCTTC. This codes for CSVLNPPSSYNEQFF.

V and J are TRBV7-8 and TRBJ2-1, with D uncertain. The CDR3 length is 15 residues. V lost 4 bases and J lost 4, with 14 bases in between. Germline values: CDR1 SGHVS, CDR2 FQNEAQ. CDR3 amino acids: CASSSRGPSYNEQFF. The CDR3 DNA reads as TGTGCCAGCAGCTCCCGCGGCCCTTCTTACAATGAGCAGTTCTTC.

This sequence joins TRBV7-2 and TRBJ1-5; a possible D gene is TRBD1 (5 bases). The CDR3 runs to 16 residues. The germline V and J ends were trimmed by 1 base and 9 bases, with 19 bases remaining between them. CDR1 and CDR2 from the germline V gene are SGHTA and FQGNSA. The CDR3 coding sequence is TGTGCCAGCAGCTTAGTTCCGGGCGCAGGGTCTGGGCCCCAGCATTTT. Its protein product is CASSLVPGAGSGPQHF.

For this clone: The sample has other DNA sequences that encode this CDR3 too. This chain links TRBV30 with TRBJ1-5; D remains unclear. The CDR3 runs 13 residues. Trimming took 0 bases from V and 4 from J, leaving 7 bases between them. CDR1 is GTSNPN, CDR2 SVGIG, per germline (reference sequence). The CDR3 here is CAWSVQNNQPQHF. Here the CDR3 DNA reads TGTGCCTGGAGTGTACAGAATAATCAGCCCCAGCATTTT.

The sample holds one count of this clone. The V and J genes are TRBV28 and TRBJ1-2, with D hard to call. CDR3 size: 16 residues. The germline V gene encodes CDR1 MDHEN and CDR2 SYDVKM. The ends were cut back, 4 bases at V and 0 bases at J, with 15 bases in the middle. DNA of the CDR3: TGTGCCAGCAGTTCGGAAGGACTGCCTCCTAACTATGGCTACACCTTC. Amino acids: CASSSEGLPPNYGYTF.

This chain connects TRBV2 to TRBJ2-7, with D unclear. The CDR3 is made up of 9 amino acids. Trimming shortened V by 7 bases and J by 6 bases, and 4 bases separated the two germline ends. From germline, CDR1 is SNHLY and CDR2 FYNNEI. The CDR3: CASNAEQYF. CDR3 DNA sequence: TGTGCCAGCAATGCCGAGCAGTACTTC.

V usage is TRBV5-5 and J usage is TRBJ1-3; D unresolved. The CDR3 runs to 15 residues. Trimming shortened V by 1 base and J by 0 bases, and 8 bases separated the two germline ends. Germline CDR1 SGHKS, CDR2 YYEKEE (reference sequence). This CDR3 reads CASSLLYPSGNTIYF. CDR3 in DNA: TGTGCCAGCAGCTTGCTCTACCCCTCTGGAAACACCATATATTTT.